This T cell receptor beta chain appears in the sequencing data of a study of T cell responses to AZD1222 COVID-19 vaccine. CDR1 MNHEY and CDR2 SVGAGI come from the germline V gene. The V segment lost 6 bases and the J segment 3 bases; nucleotides outside the gene matches: 8. This CDR3 comprises 15 residues. To note about this clone: What it binds is unknown.

The repertoire was sequenced with immunoSEQ multiplex PCR; TCRdb's copy has only in-frame clones and lacks some. There are roughly 83,000 clones in the sample; about 82% occur only once, and 7.5% to 9% lies in the top ten. Study-level points and caveats: The study sampled repertoires only after the peak T cell response. Seropositive status at baseline applied to only 6 or 7 AZD1222 recipients. Donors were chiefly white British, with a greater number of females, and clonal diversity was perhaps underestimated.

This clonotype was sampled from an adult in good health. The chain employs TRBV6-5 and TRBJ2-1, with TRBD2 matching 7 bases. The sample in question was peripheral blood, obtained on day 0 of AZD1222 vaccination. CDR3 in DNA: TGTGCCAGCAGGGACGAAGCGGGGCTCTACAATGAGCAGTTCTTC. This gives the protein CASRDEAGLYNEQFF.